This record concerns one TCR beta chain sequence. This receptor's antigen is unknown. Germline is not matched at one junction end, which may reflect a read error. The data originate from a study of tumor and adjacent non-tumor tissue in lung cancer (dated by TCRdb to between 2017 and 2018). In terms of the full investigation: Of the cohort, more than ten patients had adenocarcinoma, 2 had squamous cell carcinoma and 1 had small cell lung cancer. Ages among the 15 or so patients ranged from about 30 to 80 years, there were approximately 10 men and 5 women, and disease was at TNM stage I to III. Sequencing generated a total of 95 million to 150 million productive TCRbeta reads, averaging about 4.2 million reads per sample. Bulk TCRbeta repertoires were compared between lung tumor tissue and matched distant non-tumor lung tissue obtained from more than 12 lung cancer patients. For each patient, one tumor sample and one normal lung sample were taken, giving under 35 paired specimens that underwent TCRbeta CDR3 sequencing.

The CDR3 starts with the cysteine, ends with the phenylalanine, and has 15 residues. The read is trimmed to its CDR3 DNA, 45 bases read in frame from base 1. CDR1 and CDR2, looked up from the germline V gene (reference sequence), are DFQATT and SNEGSKA. Libraries came from multiplex PCR. TCRdb records Illumina HiSeq 2500 as the sequencer. TCRbeta libraries were built by three rounds of nested PCR using primers (Table S4), following protocols modified from ARM-PCR. Before sequencing, PCR products of 200-500 bp were cut from the gel and purified using the QIAquick gel extraction kit. The authors processed their data as follows. Trimmomatic was used to clean the reads, FLASH was used to merge the reads into complete CDR3 sequences, and MiTCR was used to assign the reads to V(D)J germline segments. Clonal diversity was computed as the inverse Simpson's index with VDJtools. In-frame sequences without a premature stop codon were defined as productive reads. The public reads were quality trimmed at Q25 with fastp and then assembled into clones with MiXCR by TCRdb, keeping productive beta chains. For every CDR3 protein sequence, its rows merge into one entry that carries the most common genes and DNA. TCRdb, not the original authors, processed these V and J calls. The table for this sample lists about 200,000 distinct CDR3 sequences; 60% to 85% of them were counted only once. The ten top clones hold 20% to 25% of the sample.

RNA was extracted from bulk unsorted tissue and checked for quality with a NanoDrop ND-1000 and an Agilent 2100. Newly diagnosed lung cancer patients without prior chemotherapy who had been admitted for thoracic surgery in China between August and November 2014 were enrolled as donors. Patients who had received previous radiotherapy or chemotherapy, or who had another concurrent cancer, were excluded from the study. Surgical tissue pieces of 1-2 cm3 were preserved in RNAlater solution and stored at -80 °C until use. Beyond this particular receptor, the publication reports: With only about 16 patients in the cohort, the authors noted that larger samples and more detailed clinical data are needed. Neither the sequencing platform nor unique molecular identifiers are named or mentioned anywhere in the methods. Because peripheral blood was not sequenced, the blood TCRbeta repertoires of the lung cancer patients in the study went unexamined. Tumor tissue showed significantly greater TCR diversity (inverse Simpson) than normal lung tissue (431.37 vs 166.20, P = 0.0075, Mann-Whitney U test). Younger patients had significantly higher TCR diversity, and higher tumor TCR diversity was associated with shorter overall and disease-free survival. The top 100 clones accounted for a significantly larger cumulative portion of the repertoire in normal lung than in tumor tissue.

The receptor's source is a man between 60 and 70 years old with non-small cell lung cancer. Material: lung tumor tissue. This chain joins TRBV20-1 to TRBJ2-3; the best D guess is TRBD2, with 6 bases matching. The CDR3 protein is CSADGGPGFADAQYF. The DNA sequence reads TGCAGTGCTGACGGGGGACCCGGGTTCGCAGATGCGCAGTATTTT.